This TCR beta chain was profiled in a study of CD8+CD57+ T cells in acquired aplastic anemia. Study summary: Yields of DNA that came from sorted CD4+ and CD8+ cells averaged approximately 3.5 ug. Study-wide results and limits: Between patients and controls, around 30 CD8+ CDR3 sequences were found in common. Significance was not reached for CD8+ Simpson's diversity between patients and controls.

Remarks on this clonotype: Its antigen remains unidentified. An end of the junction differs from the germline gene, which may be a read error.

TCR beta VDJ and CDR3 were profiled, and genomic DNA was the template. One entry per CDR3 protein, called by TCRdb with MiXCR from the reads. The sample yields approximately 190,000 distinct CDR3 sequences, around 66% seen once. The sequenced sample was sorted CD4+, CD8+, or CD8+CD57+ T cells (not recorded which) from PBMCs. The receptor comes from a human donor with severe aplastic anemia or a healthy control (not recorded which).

CDR3 sequence (DNA): TGCAGTGCTAGTCGGGAGGCAACTAATGAAAAACTGTTCTTT. Amino acid sequence: CSASREATNEKLFF. The rearrangement uses TRBV20-1 and TRBJ1-4; no firm D call. This CDR3 comprises 14 residues. Looked up from germline, CDR1 is DFQATT and CDR2 is SNEGSKA (reference sequence).